A selection of T cell receptor beta chains follows, all from one sample in a study of Ad26.COV2.S vaccination and SARS-CoV-2 variants. Generated by immunoSEQ multiplex PCR, the TCRdb table keeps only in-frame clones and is missing some. The table lists about 350,000 clones, 75% to 90% of them singletons. The material sequenced was peripheral blood, taken in a trial of Ad26.COV2.S vaccine versus placebo. The receptors come from a person between 18 and 65 years old who received the Ad26.COV2.S COVID-19 vaccine or a placebo. Both conserved end residues are part of each CDR3. D genes are given only for firm matches. The size entry is marked missing in some rows and otherwise reads once, few, many or a size class.

D | size | J | V | DNA | CDR3
TRBD1 | once | TRBJ2-3 | TRBV18 | TGTGCCAGCTCACGGCCGGACAGGGTACAATATACGCAGTATTTT | CASSRPDRVQYTQYF
- | few | TRBJ2-7 | TRBV18 | TGTGCCAGCTCACCCAGCTCCAGGGAAAGCTACGAGCAGTACTTC | CASSPSSRESYEQYF
- | - | TRBJ1-5 | TRBV28 | TGTGCCAGCAGTTTCACCGGGTCCACCAATCAGCCCCAGCATTTT | CASSFTGSTNQPQHF
TRBD2 | - | TRBJ2-5 | TRBV7-2 | TGTGCCAGCAGCCGGGACTACAAAGAGACCCAGTACTTC | CASSRDYKETQYF
TRBD1 | few | TRBJ2-7 | TRBV7-2 | TGTGCCAGCAGCTCCCCGGGACAGGCCTACGAGCAGTACTTC | CASSSPGQAYEQYF
TRBD1 | - | TRBJ1-1 | TRBV28 | TGTGCCAGCAGTTTCTTAGGACAGGGCGTGAACACTGAAGCTTTCTTT | CASSFLGQGVNTEAFF
- | - | TRBJ1-4 | TRBV28 | TGTGCCAGCGGGGGGGCGCGTGAAAAACTGTTTTTT | CASGGAREKLFF
TRBD1 | - | TRBJ2-7 | TRBV12-3/TRBV12-4 | TGTGCCAGCAGTGCCGGACAGGGGTCGTACTTC | CASSAGQGSYF
- | - | TRBJ2-1 | TRBV18 | TGTGCCAGCTCACTAGCGGAAGGGACCTACAATGAGCAGTTCTTC | CASSLAEGTYNEQFF
- | few | TRBJ2-7 | TRBV2 | TGTGCCAGCAGTCTGAGTTTCCACGAGCAGTACTTC | CASSLSFHEQYF
- | - | TRBJ2-7 | TRBV4-1 | TGCGCCAGCAGCCAAGTGTTGGGGCTGGGTGGGCAGTACTTC | CASSQVLGLGGQYF
- | - | TRBJ2-2 | TRBV18 | TGTGCCAGCTCACCACAGGGACCCACGAACACCGGGGAGCTGTTTTTT | CASSPQGPTNTGELFF
TRBD1 | once | TRBJ2-2 | TRBV6-5 | TGTGCCAGCAGACCGACAGGGTCCGGCACCGGGGAGCTGTTTTTT | CASRPTGSGTGELFF
TRBD1 | - | TRBJ2-7 | TRBV28 | TGTGCCAGCAGTTTTCGGGACAGGGATCACGAGCAGTACTTC | CASSFRDRDHEQYF
- | - | TRBJ2-1 | TRBV19 | TGTGCCAGTAGTATCCGCCCAGGGTACAATGAGCAGTTCTTC | CASSIRPGYNEQFF
- | many | TRBJ2-1 | TRBV29-1 | TGCAGCGTATTTGTACGGGGAATTCGAGATGAGCAGTTCTTC | CSVFVRGIRDEQFF
TRBD1 | - | TRBJ1-2 | TRBV3-1/TRBV3-2 | TGTGCCAGCAGCCAAGATCGAACAGGGGGTGGCTATGGCTACACCTTC | CASSQDRTGGGYGYTF
- | - | TRBJ2-2 | TRBV5-5 | TGTGCCAGCAGCTTGGGTGTAGGGGGAACCGGGGAGCTGTTTTTT | CASSLGVGGTGELFF
TRBD2 | - | TRBJ2-3 | TRBV4-1 | TGCGCCAGCAGCTCCGGGACTAGCGGGAGTTCCACAGATACGCAGTATTTT | CASSSGTSGSSTDTQYF
TRBD1 | once | TRBJ1-6 | TRBV6-5 | TGTGCCAGCATCTCGACAGGGCTGGGATCACCCCTCCACTTT | CASISTGLGSPLHF
TRBD1 | - | TRBJ1-1 | TRBV19 | TGTGCCAGTAGTCCACAGGGGCCGGCTGAAGCTTTCTTT | CASSPQGPAEAFF
TRBD2 | - | TRBJ2-7 | TRBV6-6 | TGTGCCAGCAGTCGGAGTAGCGGGAGGACAGACGAGCAGTACTTC | CASSRSSGRTDEQYF
- | - | TRBJ2-2 | TRBV7-2 | TGTGCCAGCAGCTTTTCGCTAGCAACTAACACCGGGGAGCTGTTTTTT | CASSFSLATNTGELFF
- | - | TRBJ1-1 | TRBV20-1 | TGCAGTGCTAGTTCCAGAACGAACACTGAAGCTTTCTTT | CSASSRTNTEAFF
- | - | TRBJ2-6 | TRBV5-1 | TGCGCCAGCAGCTTGGCTAGCTCTGGGGCCAACGTCCTGACTTTC | CASSLASSGANVLTF
- | - | TRBJ1-6 | TRBV10-3 | TGTGCCATCAGTGAGTCTCAGGCAGGGCGTTCACCCCTCCACTTT | CAISESQAGRSPLHF
TRBD2 | - | TRBJ2-1 | TRBV29-1 | TGCAGCGTTGTCAGGCTAGCGGGAGGGCCGAGCTCCTACAATGAGCAGTTCTTC | CSVVRLAGGPSSYNEQFF
- | once | TRBJ2-1 | TRBV28 | TGTGCCAGCGCCCGGGGCAATGAGCAGTTCTTC | CASARGNEQFF
- | - | TRBJ1-6 | TRBV30 | TGTGCCAGCACTTACAGGGTTGCGGATTCACCCCTCCACTTT | CASTYRVADSPLHF
- | - | TRBJ2-1 | TRBV5-1 | TGCGCCAGCAGCTTTGGGGCGGACAATGAGCAGTTCTTC | CASSFGADNEQFF
TRBD1 | - | TRBJ1-1 | TRBV5-5 | TGTGCCAGCAGCGCCGGGACAGGGTCCGGAACGACTGAAGCTTTCTTT | CASSAGTGSGTTEAFF
- | - | TRBJ2-3 | TRBV27 | TGTGCCAGCAGTCACCGGGAAAGCACAGATACGCAGTATTTT | CASSHRESTDTQYF
- | - | TRBJ1-3 | TRBV9 | TGTGCCAGCAGCGTAGGGCTACAGGGTACCGGAAACACCATATATTTT | CASSVGLQGTGNTIYF
- | few | TRBJ2-3 | TRBV7-2 | TGTGCCAGCAGCCAACTTGGACTTGGGGGGTTTTCAGATACGCAGTATTTT | CASSQLGLGGFSDTQYF
- | - | TRBJ1-6 | TRBV5-5 | TGTGCCAGCAGCTCATCGGGGGATAATTCACCCCTCCACTTT | CASSSSGDNSPLHF
- | - | TRBJ2-7 | TRBV30 | TGTGCCTGGAGTCCTAGGATAGCGATACACTACGAGCAGTACTTC | CAWSPRIAIHYEQYF
TRBD2 | - | TRBJ2-3 | TRBV19 | TGTGCCAGTAGTACTAGCGGTAGCACAGATACGCAGTATTTT | CASSTSGSTDTQYF
- | - | TRBJ1-2 | TRBV15 | TGTGCCACCAGCAGAGTCAGGGAAAGCTATGGCTACACCTTC | CATSRVRESYGYTF
- | - | TRBJ1-1 | TRBV4-1 | TGCGCCAGCAGCCGAGGATCGGCAGCTTTCTTT | CASSRGSAAFF
- | - | TRBJ1-4 | TRBV5-6 | TGTGCCAGCAGCTTGCTAGGGGAGTCTAATGAAAAACTGTTTTTT | CASSLLGESNEKLFF
TRBD2 | - | TRBJ2-1 | TRBV10-3 | TGTGCCATCAGTGACCCTGGGACCTGGACTAGCGGGGGAGGGAATGAGCAGTTCTTC | CAISDPGTWTSGGGNEQFF